These T cell receptor beta chains were read from a single sample in a study of CD8 T cells in ankylosing spondylitis. TCRdb itself ran the 5' RACE reads through MiXCR, one entry per CDR3 protein. The sample has around 450,000 distinct CDR3 sequences, more than 25% seen once; the top ten hold approximately 1%. The specimen sequenced was blood, either unsorted or a sorted T cell fraction (not recorded which). Every receptor here comes from a male donor with ankylosing spondylitis. The conserved cysteine and the conserved F or W are not part of the CDR3 here. D genes are given only for firm matches. Size is stated for part of the rows, as once, few or many counts, or as a class when the clone is expanded.

clone_size,d_call,v_call,j_call,cdr3_aa
few,.,TRBV6-5,TRBJ1-2,ASSYRPGRGGYT
few,.,TRBV2,TRBJ1-5,ASRLYQGSQPQH
many,.,TRBV5-1,TRBJ2-1,ASSLANEQF
.,TRBD2,TRBV2,TRBJ2-3,ASRPGLAGETQY
.,.,TRBV12-3/TRBV12-4,TRBJ2-5,ASSPRGQYQETQY
few,.,TRBV10-3,TRBJ2-1,AIAWSSYNEQF
.,.,TRBV4-1,TRBJ2-2,ASSQESPQGRGTGELF
few,TRBD2,TRBV20-1,TRBJ2-1,SARTSGSWDEQF
.,.,TRBV20-1,TRBJ2-6,SARDSSSGANVLT
once,.,TRBV3-1,TRBJ2-5,ASSQDWKTQY
few,.,TRBV20-1,TRBJ1-5,SAPYLNQPQH
few,.,TRBV7-2,TRBJ1-5,ASSLEVGPNQPQH
few,.,TRBV10-3,TRBJ1-2,AISESGYGYT
few,.,TRBV7-9,TRBJ2-1,ASSRRTEGEQF
.,TRBD2,TRBV5-1,TRBJ2-5,ASNSGTSSGVETQY
.,.,TRBV4-2,TRBJ2-3,ASSQVRRGVMDTQLVTQY
.,TRBD1,TRBV6-2/TRBV6-3,TRBJ2-5,ASSRDRLETQY
.,.,TRBV7-2,TRBJ1-3,ASSPVGGEPNIY
few,.,TRBV27,TRBJ1-2,ASSSGGSGYT
.,TRBD2,TRBV5-1,TRBJ2-5,ASSQGLAGSDTQY
.,.,TRBV12-5,TRBJ2-6,ASGLFRQNLGGANVLT
few,.,TRBV11-3,TRBJ2-6,ASSRLSGANVLT
.,.,TRBV12-5,TRBJ2-5,ASGLGPIGSETQY
.,.,TRBV7-6,TRBJ1-6,ASSLRVTGSGSPLH
many,TRBD1,TRBV11-2,TRBJ1-6,ASWTGGSPLH
.,.,TRBV5-1,TRBJ1-3,ASSLQGVPGNTIY
.,.,TRBV7-9,TRBJ1-4,ASSLRATNEKLF
few,.,TRBV11-1,TRBJ2-1,ASSLAPGGPSSYNEQF
.,TRBD1,TRBV24-1,TRBJ2-7,ATSDPHRDRLNEQY
few,.,TRBV7-2,TRBJ1-1,ASSPSGGRVF
.,.,TRBV12-3/TRBV12-4,TRBJ1-2,ASSFSQGPYGYT
few,.,TRBV5-1,TRBJ2-1,ASSSQGGANEQF
few,.,TRBV11-2,TRBJ1-1,ASSNSGLWNTEAF
few,TRBD2,TRBV29-1,TRBJ2-3,SVGTSGTSTDTQY
few,.,TRBV5-6,TRBJ2-3,ASSLRRGLSTDTQY
.,.,TRBV4-2,TRBJ1-6,ASSPQGMSDSPLH
.,TRBD2,TRBV5-1,TRBJ2-5,ASRPASGQETQY
.,TRBD2,TRBV3-1,TRBJ2-1,ASSGRGLAGIQYEQF